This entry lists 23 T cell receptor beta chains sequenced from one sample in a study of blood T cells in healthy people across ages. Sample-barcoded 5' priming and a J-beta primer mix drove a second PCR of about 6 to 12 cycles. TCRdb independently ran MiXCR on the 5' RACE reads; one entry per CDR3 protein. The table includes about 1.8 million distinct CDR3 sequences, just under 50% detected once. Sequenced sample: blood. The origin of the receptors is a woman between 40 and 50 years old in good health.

CDR3: CSATIGGASYEQYF. The CDR3 nucleotides are TGCAGTGCAACGATAGGGGGGGCCTCCTACGAGCAGTACTTC. The rearrangement joins TRBV20-1 to TRBJ2-7; possibly TRBD2 for D (7 bases). CDR1 is DFQATT and CDR2 is SNEGSKA in the germline V gene (reference sequence). The CDR3 is made up of 14 amino acids. Trimming removed 6 bases from V and 0 bases from J, with 15 bases in between.

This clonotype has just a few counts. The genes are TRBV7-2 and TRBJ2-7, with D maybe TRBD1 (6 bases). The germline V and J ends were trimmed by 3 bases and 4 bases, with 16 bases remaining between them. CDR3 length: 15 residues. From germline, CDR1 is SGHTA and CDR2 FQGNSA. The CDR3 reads CASSFEAGVVYEQYF. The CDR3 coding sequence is TGTGCCAGCAGCTTTGAGGCAGGGGTAGTTTACGAGCAGTACTTC.

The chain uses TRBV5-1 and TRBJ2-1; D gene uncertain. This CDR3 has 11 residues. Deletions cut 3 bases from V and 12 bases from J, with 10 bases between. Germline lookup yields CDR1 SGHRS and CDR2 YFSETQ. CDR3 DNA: TGCGCCAGCAGCTGGGGAACTGCGCAGTTCTTC. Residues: CASSWGTAQFF.

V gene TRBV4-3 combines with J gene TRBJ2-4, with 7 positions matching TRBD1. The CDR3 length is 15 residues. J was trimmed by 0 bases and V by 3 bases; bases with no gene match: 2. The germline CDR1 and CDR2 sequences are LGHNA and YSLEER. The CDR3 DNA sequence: TGCGCCAGCAGCCACGGGACAGCAGCCAAAAACATTCAGTACTTC. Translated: CASSHGTAAKNIQYF.

CDR3 sequence: CSAQRTSGAKNIQYF. CDR3 in DNA: TGCAGTGCTCAACGGACTAGCGGGGCCAAAAACATTCAGTACTTC. The chain links TRBV20-1 to TRBJ2-4, with 11 positions matching TRBD2. The CDR3 totals 15 residues. Germline CDR1 is DFQATT and CDR2 is SNEGSKA (reference sequence). V lost 5 bases to trimming and J lost 1 base; unmatched junction nucleotides: 4.

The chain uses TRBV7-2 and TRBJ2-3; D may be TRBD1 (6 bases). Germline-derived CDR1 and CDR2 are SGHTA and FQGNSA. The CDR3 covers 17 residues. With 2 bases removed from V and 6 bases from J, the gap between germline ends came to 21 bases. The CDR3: CASSLSPFTGWPDTQYF. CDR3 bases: TGTGCCAGCAGCTTATCCCCATTCACAGGGTGGCCGGATACGCAGTATTTT.

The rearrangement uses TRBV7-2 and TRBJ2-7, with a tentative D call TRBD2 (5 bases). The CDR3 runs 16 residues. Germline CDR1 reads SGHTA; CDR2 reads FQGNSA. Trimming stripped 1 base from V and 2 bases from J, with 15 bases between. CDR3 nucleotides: TGTGCCAGCAGCTTAGTGCCGGGGTGGAATGCCTACGAGCAGTACTTC. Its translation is CASSLVPGWNAYEQYF.

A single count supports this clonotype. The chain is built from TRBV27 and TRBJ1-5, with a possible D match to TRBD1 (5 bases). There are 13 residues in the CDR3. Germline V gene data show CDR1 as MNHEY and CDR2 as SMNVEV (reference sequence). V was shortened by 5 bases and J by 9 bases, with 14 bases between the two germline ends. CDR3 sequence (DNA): TGTGCCAGCAGTAAGCCGGGGGAGAGGCCCCAGCATTTT. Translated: CASSKPGERPQHF.

The CDR3 is CASSAVGREETQFF. CDR3 sequence (DNA): TGTGCCAGCAGCGCGGTGGGCAGGGAGGAGACCCAGTTCTTC. This chain connects TRBV7-2 to TRBJ2-1; TRBD2 might be the D (6 bases). The germline gives CDR1 SGHTA, CDR2 FQGNSA. The CDR3 spans 14 residues. V lost 5 bases, J lost 13 bases, and 21 bases lay in between.

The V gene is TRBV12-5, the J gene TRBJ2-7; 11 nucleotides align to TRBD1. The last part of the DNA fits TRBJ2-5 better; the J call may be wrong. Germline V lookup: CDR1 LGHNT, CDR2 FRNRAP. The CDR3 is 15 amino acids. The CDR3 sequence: CASGRTGGLQETQYF. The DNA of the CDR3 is TGTGCTAGTGGTCGGACAGGGGGCCTCCAAGAGACCCAGTACTTC.

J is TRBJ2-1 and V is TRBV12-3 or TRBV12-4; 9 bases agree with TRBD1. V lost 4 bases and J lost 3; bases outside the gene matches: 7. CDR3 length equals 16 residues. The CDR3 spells CASSSHRGHYYNEQFF. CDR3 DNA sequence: TGTGCCAGCAGTTCACACAGGGGGCATTACTACAATGAGCAGTTCTTC.

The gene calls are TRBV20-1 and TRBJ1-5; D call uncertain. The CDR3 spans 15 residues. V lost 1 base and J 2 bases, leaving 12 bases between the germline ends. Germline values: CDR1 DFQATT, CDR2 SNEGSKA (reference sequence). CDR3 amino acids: CSARVSQVGNQPQHF. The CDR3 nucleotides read TGCAGTGCTAGAGTATCCCAGGTCGGCAATCAGCCCCAGCATTTT.

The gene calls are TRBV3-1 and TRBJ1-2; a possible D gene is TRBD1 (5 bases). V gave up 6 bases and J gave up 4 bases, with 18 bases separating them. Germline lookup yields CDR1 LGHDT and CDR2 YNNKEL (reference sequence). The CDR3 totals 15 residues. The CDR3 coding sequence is TGTGCCAGCAGAGCAAAGTTACAGGATCCCTATGGCTACACCTTC. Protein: CASRAKLQDPYGYTF.

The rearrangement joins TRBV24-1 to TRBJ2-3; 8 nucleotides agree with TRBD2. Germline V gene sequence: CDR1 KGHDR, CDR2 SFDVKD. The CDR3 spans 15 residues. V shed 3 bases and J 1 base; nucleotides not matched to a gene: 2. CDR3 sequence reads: CATSDQRGRTDTQYF. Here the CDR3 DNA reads TGTGCCACCAGTGATCAGCGGGGGCGCACAGATACGCAGTATTTT.

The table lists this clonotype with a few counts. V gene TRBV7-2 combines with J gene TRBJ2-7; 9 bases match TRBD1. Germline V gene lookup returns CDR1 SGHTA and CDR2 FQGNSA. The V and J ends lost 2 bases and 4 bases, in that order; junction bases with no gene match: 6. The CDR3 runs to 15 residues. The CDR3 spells CASSLIMGQGYEQYF. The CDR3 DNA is TGTGCCAGCAGCTTAATCATGGGACAGGGATACGAGCAGTACTTC.

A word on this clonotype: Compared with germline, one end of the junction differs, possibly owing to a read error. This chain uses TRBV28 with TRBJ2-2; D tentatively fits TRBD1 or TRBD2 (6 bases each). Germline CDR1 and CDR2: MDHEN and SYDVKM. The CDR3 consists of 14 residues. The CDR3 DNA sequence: TGTGCCGGCAGTTTCGGGGGCTACACCGGGGAGCTGTTTTTT. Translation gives CAGSFGGYTGELFF.

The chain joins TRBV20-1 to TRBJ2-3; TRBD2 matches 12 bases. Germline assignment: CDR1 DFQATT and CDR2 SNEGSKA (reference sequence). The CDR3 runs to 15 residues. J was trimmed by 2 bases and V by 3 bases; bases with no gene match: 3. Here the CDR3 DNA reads TGCAGTGCTAGTGGACTAGCGGGGAACACAGATACGCAGTATTTT. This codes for CSASGLAGNTDTQYF.

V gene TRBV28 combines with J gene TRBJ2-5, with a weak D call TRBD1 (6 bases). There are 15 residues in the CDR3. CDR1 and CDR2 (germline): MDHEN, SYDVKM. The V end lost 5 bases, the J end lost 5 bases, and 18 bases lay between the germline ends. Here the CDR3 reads CASSTPRGVTETQYF. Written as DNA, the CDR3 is TGTGCCAGCAGTACTCCCAGGGGCGTCACGGAGACCCAGTACTTC. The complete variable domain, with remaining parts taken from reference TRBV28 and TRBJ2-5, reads DVKVTQSSRYLVKRTGEKVFLECVQDMDHENMFWYRQDPGLGLRLIYFSYDVKMKEKGDIPEGYSVSREKKERFSLILESASTNQTSMYLCASSTPRGVTETQYFGPGTRLLVL.

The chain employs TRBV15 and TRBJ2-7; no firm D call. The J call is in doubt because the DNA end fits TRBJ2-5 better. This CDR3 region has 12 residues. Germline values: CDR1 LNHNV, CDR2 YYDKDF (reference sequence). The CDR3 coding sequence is TGTGCCACCAGCAGCGCGCAGGAGACCCAGTACTTC. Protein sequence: CATSSAQETQYF.

The CDR3 coding sequence is TGCGCCAGCAGCTCGGGGACAGCGGGGTGGTCTTCCTATGGCTACACCTTC. Its protein is CASSSGTAGWSSYGYTF. This chain links TRBV5-1 with TRBJ1-2; 7 positions agree with TRBD1. The CDR3 totals 17 residues. Germline V gene lookup returns CDR1 SGHRS and CDR2 YFSETQ. With V trimmed by 3 bases and J by 4 bases, 15 bases remained unmatched.

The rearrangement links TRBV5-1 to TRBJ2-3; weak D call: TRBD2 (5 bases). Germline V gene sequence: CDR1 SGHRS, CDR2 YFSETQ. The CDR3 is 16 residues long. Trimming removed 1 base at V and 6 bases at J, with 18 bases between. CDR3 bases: TGCGCCAGCAGCTTGTTTCGGGGTACCACAGCGGATACGCAGTATTTT. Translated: CASSLFRGTTADTQYF.

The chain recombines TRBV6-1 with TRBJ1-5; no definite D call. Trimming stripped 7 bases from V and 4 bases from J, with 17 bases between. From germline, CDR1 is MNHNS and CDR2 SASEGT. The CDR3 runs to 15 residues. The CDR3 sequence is CASTSVGPGNQPQHF. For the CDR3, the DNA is TGTGCCAGCACGTCGGTCGGACCTGGGAATCAGCCCCAGCATTTT.

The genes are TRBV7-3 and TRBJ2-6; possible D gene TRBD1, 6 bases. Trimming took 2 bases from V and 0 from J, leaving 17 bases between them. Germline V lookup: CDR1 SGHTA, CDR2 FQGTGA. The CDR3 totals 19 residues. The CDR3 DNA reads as TGTGCCAGCAGCTTACTCGGCAGGGGCTTTAGCTCTGGGGCCAACGTCCTGACTTTC. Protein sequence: CASSLLGRGFSSGANVLTF.